Below are 2 T cell receptor beta chains sequenced from a single sample in a study of human T cells and chemical hapten exposure. TCRdb analysed the RACE reads with MiXCR anew, one entry per CDR3 protein. The sample shows 270,000 or so distinct CDR3 sequences, about 7.7% of them seen only once. Specified time point: pre-sensitization, week 0. Treatment noted: therapeutic diphenylcyclopropenone sensitization with weekly scalp DPC. The sequencing here drew on whole blood, taken in connection with sensitization to the hapten diphenylcyclopropenone (DPC). These receptors all come from a man aged 18 to 29 with alopecia areata. Some clones in this sample may be carry-over from other donors' samples.

This clonotype was seen once. The chain recombines TRBV12-5 with TRBJ2-1; no clear D gene. There are 13 residues in the CDR3. V was pared by 2 bases and J by 4 bases, with 6 bases between. Germline CDR1 LGHNT, CDR2 FRNRAP. CDR3 sequence: CASGLRAYNEQFF. The CDR3 bases are TGTGCTAGTGGTTTGAGGGCTTACAATGAGCAGTTCTTC. Supplemented by reference TRBV12-5 and TRBJ2-1, the full variable domain reads DARVTQTPRHKVTEMGQEVTMRCQPILGHNTVFWYRQTMMQGLELLAYFRNRAPLDDSGMPKDRFSAEMPDATLATLKIQPSEPRDSAVYFCASGLRAYNEQFFGPGTRLTVL.

This clonotype has just a few counts. V usage is TRBV12-3 or TRBV12-4 and J usage is TRBJ2-6, with D unresolved. The CDR3 is 16 residues long. Trimming left V 3 bases short and J 4 bases short, with 13 bases between. For the CDR3, the DNA is TGTGCCAGCAGTTTTCGGGTTCTGGGGGGGGCCAACGTCCTGACTTTC. Encoded protein: CASSFRVLGGANVLTF.